This TCR beta chain was sequenced for a study of blood T cell dynamics during melanoma immunotherapy. Generated by immunoSEQ multiplex PCR, the TCRdb table keeps only in-frame clones and is missing some. The sample yields 11,000 or so clones, 84% seen once. Germline V gene data show CDR1 as LGHNT and CDR2 as FRNRAP. The CDR3 runs 13 residues. A remark on this clone: Its matching antigen is unknown.

Time point noted: week 3, after first cycle of checkpoint inhibitor. Whole-study findings and limits: Whether repertoire-driving clones were melanoma-specific could not be determined. Disease-control patients' PBMC repertoires became either more clonal or more diverse at W3.

This TCR derives from a human donor with melanoma. The V and J genes are TRBV12-5 and TRBJ1-3; no firm D call. This material consisted of blood, taken from a patient treated with checkpoint blockade. Written as DNA, the CDR3 is TGTGCGGTGTCCCGGAGCTCTGGAAACACCATATATTTT. Protein sequence: CAVSRSSGNTIYF.